The rows below give T cell receptor beta chains drawn from one sample of a study of control samples from healthy donors and cancer patients. Profiling relied on immunoSEQ multiplex PCR, and the TCRdb table lists in-frame clones only, not all of them. In the table there are 85,000 to 95,000 clones, 82% of which are singletons. Sequencing used blood. The source of these receptors is a woman aged 55-69 years in good health. Each CDR3 is given with its conserved first and last residue. The order of the fields is J gene, D gene, clone size, V gene, CDR3 protein, CDR3 DNA. The D gene is left open where the match is weak. Clone size is stated in some rows and not others, as once, few, many or a class when expanded.

>TRBJ1-3|NA|once|TRBV18
CASSPNPSSNSGNTIYF
TGTGCCAGCTCACCAAATCCCAGTTCTAACTCTGGAAACACCATATATTTT
>TRBJ2-3|TRBD2|NA|TRBV6-5
CASSSGTSEGDTQYF
TGTGCCAGCTCCTCCGGGACTAGCGAGGGAGATACGCAGTATTTT
>TRBJ1-1|NA|NA|TRBV5-6
CASSLPRVGMNTEAFF
TGTGCCAGCAGCTTGCCTCGGGTCGGGATGAACACTGAAGCTTTCTTT
>TRBJ2-1|NA|once|TRBV6-5
CASSTGLRPDEQFF
TGTGCCAGCAGTACGGGACTCCGGCCGGATGAGCAGTTCTTC
>TRBJ2-7|NA|few|TRBV6-2/TRBV6-3
CASSLGHPLRYEQYF
TGTGCCAGCAGTTTGGGACACCCCCTTCGCTACGAGCAGTACTTC
>TRBJ2-1|TRBD1|NA|TRBV5-8
CASSPIRDRALNEQFF
TGTGCCAGCAGCCCTATTCGGGACAGGGCCCTCAATGAGCAGTTCTTC
>TRBJ2-5|TRBD2|NA|TRBV5-1
CASSLVAGMETQYF
TGCGCCAGCAGCCTGGTAGCGGGGATGGAGACCCAGTACTTC
>TRBJ2-3|NA|NA|TRBV6-2/TRBV6-3
CASSPNLERTDTQYF
TGTGCCAGCAGCCCAAATTTAGAGCGCACAGATACGCAGTATTTT
>TRBJ2-7|TRBD1|many|TRBV7-9
CASSLTGGSSYEQYF
TGTGCCAGCAGCTTGACAGGGGGGAGCTCCTACGAGCAGTACTTC
>TRBJ1-4|NA|once|TRBV11-2
CASARGVATNEKLFF
TGTGCCAGCGCCAGGGGAGTCGCAACTAATGAAAAACTGTTTTTT
>TRBJ2-1|NA|NA|TRBV29-1
CSVVGSSYNEQFF
TGCAGCGTTGTGGGGAGCTCCTACAATGAGCAGTTCTTC
>TRBJ2-1|NA|NA|TRBV10-2
CASSEIGSGNEQFF
TGCGCCAGCAGTGAAATAGGTTCGGGCAATGAGCAGTTCTTC
>TRBJ1-2|TRBD1|NA|TRBV2
CASSPISTGSSYGYTF
TGTGCCAGCAGTCCCATTTCGACAGGGTCCTCCTATGGCTACACCTTC
>TRBJ2-7|NA|NA|TRBV11-3
CASSLDPGFEQYF
TGTGCCAGCAGCTTAGATCCCGGATTCGAGCAGTACTTC
>TRBJ1-3|NA|few|TRBV29-1
CSVHGGPSGNTIYF
TGCAGCGTTCATGGCGGCCCCTCTGGAAACACCATATATTTT
>TRBJ1-6|NA|NA|TRBV6-5
CASRLTDTLSPLHF
TGTGCCAGCAGATTAACAGACACGCTTTCACCCCTCCACTTT
>TRBJ2-2|NA|NA|TRBV27
CASSTGELFF
TGTGCCAGCAGCACCGGGGAGCTGTTTTTT
>TRBJ2-1|TRBD2|once|TRBV19
CASSTALAGGGNEQFF
TGTGCCAGTAGTACCGCTCTTGCGGGAGGAGGGAATGAGCAGTTCTTC
>TRBJ1-2|NA|NA|TRBV6-5
CATRKPTEGYGYTF
TGTGCCACCCGTAAACCGACAGAAGGCTATGGCTACACCTTC
>TRBJ2-1|NA|NA|TRBV2
CASRSNTYNEQFF
TGTGCCAGCAGGTCGAATACCTACAATGAGCAGTTCTTC
>TRBJ1-1|NA|NA|TRBV27
CASSLWRGSGAFF
TGTGCCAGCAGTTTATGGCGGGGAAGCGGGGCTTTCTTT
>TRBJ2-7|NA|few|TRBV27
CASRRDLSSYEQYF
TGTGCCAGCAGGAGGGATCTTTCCTCCTACGAGCAGTACTTC
>TRBJ1-3|NA|NA|TRBV7-9
CASSLGSSGNTIYF
TGTGCCAGCAGCTTGGGCAGCTCTGGAAACACCATATATTTT
>TRBJ2-2|TRBD1|once|TRBV7-2
CASSSTGTGNTGELFF
TGTGCCAGCAGTTCCACCGGGACAGGGAACACCGGGGAGCTGTTTTTT
>TRBJ2-5|TRBD2|NA|TRBV7-9
CASSPGLAGSAQYF
TGTGCCAGCAGCCCGGGACTAGCGGGAAGTGCCCAGTACTTC
>TRBJ2-2|NA|NA|TRBV27
CASTHGEGGTGELFF
TGTGCCAGCACCCACGGGGAGGGGGGAACCGGGGAGCTGTTTTTT
>TRBJ2-7|NA|NA|TRBV5-1
CASSTMPYEQYF
TGCGCCAGCAGCACGATGCCCTACGAGCAGTACTTC
>TRBJ2-1|NA|NA|TRBV2
CASERDRGWEQFF
TGTGCCAGCGAGCGAGACCGGGGCTGGGAGCAGTTCTTC
>TRBJ2-1|NA|once|TRBV3-1/TRBV3-2
CASSQGVLNEQFF
TGTGCCAGCAGCCAGGGGGTTTTGAATGAGCAGTTCTTC
>TRBJ1-2|TRBD1|NA|TRBV29-1
CSVTSTGDYGYTF
TGCAGCGTAACCTCGACAGGGGACTATGGCTACACCTTC
>TRBJ1-1|NA|NA|TRBV5-8
CASSRGQPFLNTEAFF
TGTGCCAGCAGCCGAGGACAGCCCTTTCTGAACACTGAAGCTTTCTTT
>TRBJ1-3|NA|NA|TRBV2
CASTFTSLRSGNTIYF
TGTGCCAGCACCTTCACAAGTCTCCGCTCTGGAAACACCATATATTTT
>TRBJ2-2|NA|NA|TRBV5-1
CASSSAAANTGELFF
TGCGCCAGCAGCTCGGCGGCAGCTAACACCGGGGAGCTGTTTTTT
>TRBJ2-7|NA|NA|TRBV7-9
CASSNTGLEDEQYF
TGTGCCAGCAGCAACACAGGGCTTGAGGACGAGCAGTACTTC
>TRBJ1-5|NA|NA|TRBV5-1
CASSAGGEYQPQHF
TGCGCCAGCAGCGCTGGTGGGGAATATCAGCCCCAGCATTTT
>TRBJ1-1|NA|few|TRBV18
CASSPGDTEAFF
TGTGCCAGCTCACCGGGGGACACTGAAGCTTTCTTT
>TRBJ2-7|NA|few|TRBV10-2
CASSDQGPPYEQYF
TGCGCCAGCAGTGACCAGGGCCCTCCCTACGAGCAGTACTTC
>TRBJ1-1|TRBD1|NA|TRBV11-2
CASSLDPGGNTEAFF
TGTGCCAGCAGCTTAGACCCAGGGGGAAACACTGAAGCTTTCTTT
>TRBJ1-5|NA|few|TRBV27
CASSLILGQPQHF
TGTGCCAGCAGTTTAATCTTGGGTCAGCCCCAGCATTTT
>TRBJ2-7|NA|NA|TRBV18
CASSPPGRESNEQYF
TGTGCCAGCTCACCACCGGGCAGGGAGTCAAACGAGCAGTACTTC
>TRBJ1-2|NA|NA|TRBV28
CASSLHRSSHYGYTF
TGTGCCAGCAGTCTGCACAGGTCCTCGCACTATGGCTACACCTTC
>TRBJ2-3|TRBD1|NA|TRBV27
CASSTPGQGADTQYF
TGTGCCAGCTCAACGCCGGGACAGGGAGCAGATACGCAGTATTTT
>TRBJ2-1|NA|NA|TRBV28
CASSGVQGSYNEQFF
TGTGCCAGCAGTGGAGTCCAGGGCTCCTACAATGAGCAGTTCTTC
>TRBJ1-4|NA|NA|TRBV5-4
CASSLAGNEKLFF
TGTGCCAGCAGCTTGGCGGGGAATGAAAAACTGTTTTTT
>TRBJ1-5|NA|NA|TRBV15
CATSRSARDSNQPQHF
TGTGCCACCAGCAGATCCGCCAGAGATAGCAATCAGCCCCAGCATTTT
>TRBJ1-5|TRBD1|NA|TRBV24-1
CATSDSGQGGNQPQHF
TGTGCCACCAGTGACTCAGGACAGGGCGGGAATCAGCCCCAGCATTTT
>TRBJ1-3|NA|NA|TRBV14
CASSQGIAGNTIYF
TGTGCCAGCAGCCAGGGTATCGCTGGAAACACCATATATTTT
>TRBJ1-2|TRBD1|few|TRBV6-5
CASSPDRKKDYGYTF
TGTGCCAGCAGTCCGGACAGGAAGAAAGACTATGGCTACACCTTC
>TRBJ2-1|TRBD2|once|TRBV2
CASSESSPLAGVHNEQFF
TGTGCCAGCAGTGAATCATCCCCACTAGCGGGAGTACACAATGAGCAGTTCTTC
>TRBJ1-1|NA|once|TRBV4-1
CASSLYSGGNTEAFF
TGCGCCAGCAGCTTATACAGCGGGGGCAACACTGAAGCTTTCTTT
>TRBJ1-1|NA|NA|TRBV5-5
CASTRRVGNTEAFF
TGTGCCAGCACCCGTCGGGTGGGGAACACTGAAGCTTTCTTT
>TRBJ1-5|NA|few|TRBV6-6
CASAREPNQPQHF
TGTGCCTCGGCGAGGGAACCCAATCAGCCCCAGCATTTT
>TRBJ2-2|NA|NA|TRBV7-6
CASSLDWNTGELFF
TGTGCCAGCAGCTTAGATTGGAACACCGGGGAGCTGTTTTTT
>TRBJ1-4|NA|NA|TRBV19
CASRLKGPNEKLFF
TGTGCCAGTAGGTTAAAGGGCCCTAATGAAAAACTGTTTTTT
>TRBJ2-1|TRBD2|NA|TRBV6-6
CASRRPGLAGVSEQFF
TGTGCCAGCAGGCGACCGGGACTAGCGGGAGTGAGTGAGCAGTTCTTC
>TRBJ1-1|TRBD1|NA|TRBV29-1
CSVEALMRTGLEAFF
TGCAGCGTTGAAGCGCTGATGAGGACAGGTCTTGAAGCTTTCTTT